This TCR beta chain is drawn from a study of shared clonotypes between healthy human individuals. Sequencing was performed with immunoSEQ multiplex PCR; in TCRdb, only in-frame clones are kept and a portion is missing. The sample lists hundreds of thousands of clones, around 96% occurring once. On this clone: No antigen is known for it.

Study results and caveats: Sequencing depth was a factor that was expected to affect clonotype sharing among donors.

The naive CD8 population came from CD45RO-negative cells selected for CCR7, without terminally differentiated effector memory CD45RA+ cells. The sequence was obtained from a woman in her 30s in good health. Sequenced sample: naive CD8+ T cells sorted from blood.

The CDR3 sequence: CASSVDMNTEAFF. The DNA of the CDR3 is TGTGCCAGCAGCGTTGATATGAACACTGAAGCTTTCTTT. This chain links TRBV9 with TRBJ1-1; D is unresolved. In germline, CDR1 is SGDLS, CDR2 YYNGEE. The CDR3 is made up of 13 amino acids. Trimming pared 2 bases from V and 0 bases from J, leaving 5 bases between.